This T cell receptor (beta chain) stems from a study of T cells in Graves' hyperthyroidism and ophthalmopathy. Points from the study as a whole: The blood repertoire included most of the expanded thyroid clonotypes above 0.001. Prediction of ophthalmopathy progression came a median roughly 6.7 months pre-onset.

This clonotype came up a few times. Its antigen is unidentified. Germline-derived CDR1 and CDR2 are MNHNS and SASEGT. The length of the CDR3 is 12 residues. V lost 6 bases, J lost 2 bases, and 7 bases lay in between. Among ophthalmopathy patients, the Clinical Activity Score reached at least 3, the NOSPECS grade reached at least 4, and duration remained under 3 months. The source material, RNA transcripts, was used to amplify TCR beta CDR3 regions. During a first-round RT-PCR of the TCR CDR3, the HTBI primer set was used. TCRdb passed the multiplex PCR reads through MiXCR, listing each CDR3 protein once. The table shows roughly 550,000 distinct CDR3 sequences, with around 16% occurring only once.

The clonotype originates from a woman in her twenties or thirties with Graves' ophthalmopathy. Sequenced: blood. The chain has TRBV6-1 and TRBJ1-2; no clear D gene. CDR3 loop: CASRRQNYGYTF. Written as DNA, the CDR3 is TGTGCCAGCAGGAGGCAGAACTATGGCTACACCTTC.